The TCR beta chain under discussion was sequenced for a study of T cell clonotyping in hematopoietic cell transplantation. Study-level results: At the given depth, recipient repertoires were over 95% de novo clonotypes. Graft donor and pretransplant recipient Inverse Simpson Index values predicted broader posttransplant TCR diversity. Pathologically expanded recipient clonotypes increased progressively from day 30 to day 180 as diversity fell.

To note about this clone: Its antigen is unidentified.

TCRdb's table, derived via immunoSEQ multiplex PCR, lists solely in-frame clones and lacks some. In the table there are approximately 30,000 clones, about 94% of which are singletons. The receptor was isolated from a man aged 50 to 60 in good health. Some clones in this sample may be carry-over from other donors' samples. The material sequenced was peripheral blood mononuclear cells.

CDR3 region: CASGGLAGFSRFTQYF. The CDR3, as DNA: TGTGCCAGCGGTGGACTAGCGGGGTTTTCGAGGTTTACGCAGTATTTT. The chain carries TRBV2 and TRBJ2-3, with 12 bases matching TRBD2. The CDR3 sequence is 16 residues long. V lost 8 bases and J lost 8; bases outside the gene matches: 14. CDR1 SNHLY and CDR2 FYNNEI come from the germline V gene.